This T cell receptor beta chain is drawn from a study of neurological immune-mediated disorders (dated by TCRdb to about 2019). The study in broad terms: Peripheral blood TCR-beta repertoires from HTLV-I-associated myelopathy (HAM/TSP) patients, multiple sclerosis patients and healthy controls were compared by UMI-based sequencing. Alongside PBMC samples, the set of more than 85 TCR-beta libraries contained longitudinal samples, technical triplicates, and paired CD4+ and CD8+ T-cell subsets that had been sorted. Longitudinal HAM/TSP donors and healthy donors each had 3 time-points at intervals of about 3-45 months. The cohort was made up of approximately 65 subjects, consisting of 15 or so HAM/TSP patients, about 34 multiple sclerosis patients and 20 or so healthy controls. General study outcomes and caveats: TCR clonal expansion was highest in HAM/TSP patients and lowest in MS patients, with MS patients falling below even healthy controls. No identical CDR3 amino acid sequences were found to be shared among expanded clones across subjects, suggesting that TCR-beta repertoires were private in all groups.

Its CDR3 holds 12 amino acids, cysteine through phenylalanine. Only the CDR3 region is kept as DNA, spanning 36 bases read in frame from base 1. CDR1 MNHNS and CDR2 SASEGT are derived from the germline V gene. Deletion took 7 bases off V and 4 bases off J, with a span of 11 bases between the germline ends. Explained via the paper, the time point label denotes: longitudinal time-point 2. Libraries from unsorted PBMCs were made from 2 million PBMCs kept in RNAlater at -80 degrees C until RNA extraction. Peripheral blood was subjected to Ficoll-Hypaque density gradient centrifugation to isolate PBMCs, which were then cryopreserved in liquid nitrogen. This clonotype showed up many times. Its antigen specificity is not known. Base qualities are missing; no much larger clone stands one base away. To synthesize cDNA, template-switch 5'RACE was performed with a primer carrying a 10-nucleotide random unique molecular identifier so that each TCR transcript was tagged. Every sequencing run yielded over 160 million TCR-beta sequences covering 15-18 subjects. The RNeasy kit was used to extract total RNA. The KAPA Real-time Library Amplification kit was used to amplify TCR-beta VDJ regions with primers for the TCR constant region and the 5'RACE anchor. A first PCR added sample indexes and Illumina adaptors, after which a second PCR increased the library yield. The roughly 650 bp TCR product was size-selected on a 2% E-gel SizeSelection system after Ampure bead purification. Before pooling, libraries had their quality checked on a Bioanalyzer, their concentration measured with Qubit, and their quantity determined with the Kapa Library Quantification kit. Paired-end 2 x 150 bp sequencing of the libraries was performed on an Illumina HiSeq 2500. To increase sequence diversity, about 23-32% phiX was spiked into each library pool. As for the original processing: The UMI-based MiGEC pipeline processed quality-filtered reads and removed over 90% of raw TCR sequences during error correction. VDJ genes were aligned to IMGT germline references, and each clonotype was defined by a unique CDR3 amino acid sequence together with V-J genes. Clonal expansion, Shannon diversity, and CDR3 relatedness (CalcPairwiseDistances, ClusterSamples) were evaluated with VDJtools, and phylogenetic trees were built with CLCbio workbench. Using coefficient-of-variation modelling across technical triplicates, the study counted a clone as expanded if it had at least 8 unique UMIs. TCRdb redid the processing of the public reads, applying fastp at Q25 and MiXCR, and retained in-frame beta chains. CDR3 protein sequences are deduplicated, and each keeps its most common genes and DNA. TCRdb's processing, not the authors' own work, is the source of the V and J calls. Across this sample there are around 90,000 distinct CDR3 sequences, with around 13% seen only once. Roughly 4.8% of the sample is in the top ten clones.

The TCR was taken from a female donor with HTLV-1-associated myelopathy (HAM/TSP). The chain uses TRBV6-1 and TRBJ2-7; 6 matching bases give a weak D call of TRBD2. Sequencing was done on a sample of PBMCs. Here is the DNA: TGTGCCAGCAAGGCAGGGAGGTACGAGCAGTACTTC. The encoded protein is CASKAGRYEQYF.